These T cell receptor beta chains were read from a single sample in a study of blood T cell repertoires in COVID-19. Assay: immunoSEQ multiplex PCR; the TCRdb copy retains only in-frame clones and omits some. This sample carries about 80,000 clones, about 83% of them seen once, and the ten largest clones take about 42%. The specimen sequenced was peripheral blood. Source of these receptors: a man older than 75 with active or convalescent COVID-19. The CDR3 runs from the conserved cysteine through the conserved F or W. Fields, in order: V gene, clone size, D gene, J gene, CDR3 protein, CDR3 DNA. A D gene is named only where the DNA matches it firmly. Size is stated for part of the rows, as once, few or many counts, or as a class when the clone is expanded.

>TRBV5-6|NA|TRBD1|TRBJ1-2
CASSFLGPGQINYGYTF
TGTGCCAGCAGCTTCTTGGGCCCGGGACAGATAAACTATGGCTACACCTTC
>TRBV19|NA|NA|TRBJ1-3
CASSIRGAGNTIYF
TGTGCCAGTAGTATTCGGGGAGCTGGAAACACCATATATTTT
>TRBV4-3|NA|NA|TRBJ1-2
CASSQSAGVNSGGYTF
TGCGCCAGCAGCCAGTCGGCGGGGGTCAACAGCGGTGGCTACACCTTC
>TRBV19|NA|NA|TRBJ2-7
CASSIGRTYEQYF
TGTGCCAGTAGTATAGGTCGTACCTACGAGCAGTACTTC
>TRBV5-1|NA|TRBD1|TRBJ1-1
CASSRGTGVGNTEAFF
TGCGCCAGCAGCCGAGGGACAGGGGTGGGGAACACTGAAGCTTTCTTT
>TRBV7-8|NA|NA|TRBJ1-6
CASSFDGGGINSPLHF
TGTGCCAGCAGCTTCGATGGAGGAGGGATTAATTCACCCCTCCACTTT
>TRBV19|NA|TRBD1|TRBJ1-5
CASSGTGGNQPQHF
TGTGCCAGTAGCGGGACAGGGGGTAATCAGCCCCAGCATTTT
>TRBV18|NA|NA|TRBJ1-2
CASSPSEGVFVSGRGYTF
TGTGCCAGCTCACCCTCAGAGGGGGTATTCGTATCGGGAAGAGGCTACACCTTC
>TRBV5-1|NA|TRBD2|TRBJ2-7
CASSLDLSGREGYEQYF
TGCGCCAGCAGCTTGGACCTCTCCGGGCGGGAGGGCTACGAGCAGTACTTC
>TRBV7-3|NA|TRBD1|TRBJ2-5
CASSSGQGGETQYF
TGTGCCAGCAGCTCGGGACAGGGGGGAGAGACCCAGTACTTC
>TRBV7-4|few|TRBD1|TRBJ2-7
CASSWDRDPYEQYF
TGTGCCAGCAGTTGGGACAGAGACCCCTACGAGCAGTACTTC
>TRBV19|NA|NA|TRBJ1-5
CASNLRQGSNQPQHF
TGTGCCAGTAACCTCCGCCAGGGGAGCAATCAGCCCCAGCATTTT